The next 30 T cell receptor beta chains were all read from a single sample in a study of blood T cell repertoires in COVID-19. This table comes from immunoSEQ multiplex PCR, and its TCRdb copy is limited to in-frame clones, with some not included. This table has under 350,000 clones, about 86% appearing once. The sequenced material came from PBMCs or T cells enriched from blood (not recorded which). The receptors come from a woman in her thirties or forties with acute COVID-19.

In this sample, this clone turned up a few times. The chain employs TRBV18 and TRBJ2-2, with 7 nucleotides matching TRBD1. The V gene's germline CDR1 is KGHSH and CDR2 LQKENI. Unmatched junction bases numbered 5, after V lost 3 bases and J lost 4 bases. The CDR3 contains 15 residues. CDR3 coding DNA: TGTGCCAGCTCACCGGCAGGGGGAAGCACCGGGGAGCTGTTTTTT. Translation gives CASSPAGGSTGELFF.

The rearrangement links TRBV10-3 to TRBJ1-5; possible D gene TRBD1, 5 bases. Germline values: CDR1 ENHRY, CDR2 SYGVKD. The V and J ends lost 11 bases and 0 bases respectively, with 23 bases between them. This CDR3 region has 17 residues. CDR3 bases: TGTGCCCCCCATTTGGCCAAGGGGAGGAGTAGCAATCAGCCCCAGCATTTT. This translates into CAPHLAKGRSSNQPQHF.

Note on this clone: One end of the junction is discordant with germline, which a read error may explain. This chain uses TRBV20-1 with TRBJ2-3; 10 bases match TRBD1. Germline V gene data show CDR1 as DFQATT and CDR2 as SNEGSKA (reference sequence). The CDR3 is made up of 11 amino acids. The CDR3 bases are TGCAGTGCTAGAGATCCGGGACAGGGGATATTT. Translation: CSARDPGQGIF.

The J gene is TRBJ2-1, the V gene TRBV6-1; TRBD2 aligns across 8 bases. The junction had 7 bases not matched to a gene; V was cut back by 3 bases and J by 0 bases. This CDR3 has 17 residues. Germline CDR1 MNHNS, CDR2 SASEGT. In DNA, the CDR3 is TGTGCCAGCAGTGACCTCCGGGGGGGCAGCTCCTACAATGAGCAGTTCTTC. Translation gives CASSDLRGGSSYNEQFF.

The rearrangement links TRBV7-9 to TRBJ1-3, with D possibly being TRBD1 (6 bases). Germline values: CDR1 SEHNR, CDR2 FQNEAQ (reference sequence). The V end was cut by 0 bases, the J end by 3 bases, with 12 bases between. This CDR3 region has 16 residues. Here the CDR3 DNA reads TGTGCCAGCAGCTTAGCTCACAGGGAGTTTGGAAACACCATATATTTT. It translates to CASSLAHREFGNTIYF.

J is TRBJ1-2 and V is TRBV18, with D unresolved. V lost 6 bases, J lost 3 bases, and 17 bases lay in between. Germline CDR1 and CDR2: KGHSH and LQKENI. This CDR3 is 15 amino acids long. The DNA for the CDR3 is TGTGCCAGCTCGCCTATAGAGCGCAGCGACTATGGCTACACCTTC. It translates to CASSPIERSDYGYTF. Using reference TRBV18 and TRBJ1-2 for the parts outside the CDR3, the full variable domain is NAGVMQNPRHLVRRRGQEARLRCSPMKGHSHVYWYRQLPEEGLKFMVYLQKENIIDESGMPKERFSAEFPKEGPSILRIQQVVRGDSAAYFCASSPIERSDYGYTFGSGTRLTVV.

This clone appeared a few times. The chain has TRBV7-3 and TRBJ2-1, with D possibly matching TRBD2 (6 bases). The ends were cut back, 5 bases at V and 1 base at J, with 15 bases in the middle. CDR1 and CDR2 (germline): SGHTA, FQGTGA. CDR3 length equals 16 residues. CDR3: CASSDSFRGSYNEQFF. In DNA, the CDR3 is TGTGCCAGCAGCGACAGTTTTCGGGGGTCCTACAATGAGCAGTTCTTC.

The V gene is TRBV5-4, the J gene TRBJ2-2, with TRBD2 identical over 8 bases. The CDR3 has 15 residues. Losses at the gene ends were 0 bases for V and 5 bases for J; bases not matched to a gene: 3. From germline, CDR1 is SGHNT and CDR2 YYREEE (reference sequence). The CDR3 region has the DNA TGTGCCAGCAGCTTGGCGGGAGGGATGACCGGGGAGCTGTTTTTT. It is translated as CASSLAGGMTGELFF.

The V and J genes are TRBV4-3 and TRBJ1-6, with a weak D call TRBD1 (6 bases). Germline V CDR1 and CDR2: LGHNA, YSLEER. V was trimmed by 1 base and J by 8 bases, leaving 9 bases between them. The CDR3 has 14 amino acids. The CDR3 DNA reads TGCGCCAGCAGCCAAGCTCACAGGGATTCACCCCTCCACTTT. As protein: CASSQAHRDSPLHF.

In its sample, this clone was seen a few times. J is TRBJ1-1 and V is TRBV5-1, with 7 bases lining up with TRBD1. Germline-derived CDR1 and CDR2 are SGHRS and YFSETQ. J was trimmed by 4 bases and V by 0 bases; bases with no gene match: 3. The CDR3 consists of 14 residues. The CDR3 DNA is TGCGCCAGCAGCTTGGGGGGGACAGTCACTGAAGCTTTCTTT. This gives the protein CASSLGGTVTEAFF.

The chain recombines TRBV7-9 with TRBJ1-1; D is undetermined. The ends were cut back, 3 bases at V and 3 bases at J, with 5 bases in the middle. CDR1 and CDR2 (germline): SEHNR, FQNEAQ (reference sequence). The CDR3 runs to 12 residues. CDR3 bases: TGTGCCAGCAGCTTTAGCGACACTGAAGCTTTCTTT. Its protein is CASSFSDTEAFF.

CDR3 DNA: TGTGCCACCAGCGGCCGTTCAAGGGCGGTCGGGGGGGATGAGCAGTTCTTC. Its protein is CATSGRSRAVGGDEQFF. V gene TRBV15 combines with J gene TRBJ2-1; TRBD2 matches 8 bases. Trimming removed 5 bases from V and 8 bases from J; junction bases left unmatched: 17. Germline values: CDR1 LNHNV, CDR2 YYDKDF (reference sequence). The CDR3 spans 17 residues.

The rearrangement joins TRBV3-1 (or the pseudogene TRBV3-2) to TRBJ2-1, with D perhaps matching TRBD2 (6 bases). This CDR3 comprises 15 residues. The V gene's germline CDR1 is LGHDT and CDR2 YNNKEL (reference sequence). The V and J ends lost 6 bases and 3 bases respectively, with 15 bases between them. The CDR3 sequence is CASRNRGNYYNEQFF. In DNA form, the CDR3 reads TGTGCCAGCAGGAACCGGGGGAACTACTACAATGAGCAGTTCTTC.

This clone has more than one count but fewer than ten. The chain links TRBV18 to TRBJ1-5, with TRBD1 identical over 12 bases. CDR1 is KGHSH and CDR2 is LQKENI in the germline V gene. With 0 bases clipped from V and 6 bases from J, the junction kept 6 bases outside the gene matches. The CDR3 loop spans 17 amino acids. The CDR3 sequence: CASSPPSGQGAVQPQHF. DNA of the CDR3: TGTGCCAGCTCACCACCTTCGGGACAGGGGGCAGTTCAGCCCCAGCATTTT.

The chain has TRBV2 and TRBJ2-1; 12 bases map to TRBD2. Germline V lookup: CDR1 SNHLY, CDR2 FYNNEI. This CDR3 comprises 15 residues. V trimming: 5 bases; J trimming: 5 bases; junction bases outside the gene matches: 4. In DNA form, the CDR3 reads TGTGCCAGCAGTCAGACTAGCGGGGGACACAATGAGCAGTTCTTC. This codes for CASSQTSGGHNEQFF.

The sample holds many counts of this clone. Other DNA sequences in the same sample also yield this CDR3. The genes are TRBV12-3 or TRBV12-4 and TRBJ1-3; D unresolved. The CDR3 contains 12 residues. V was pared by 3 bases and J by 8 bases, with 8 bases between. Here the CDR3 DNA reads TGTGCCAGCAGTTTTTTCCCGGACACCATATATTTT. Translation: CASSFFPDTIYF.

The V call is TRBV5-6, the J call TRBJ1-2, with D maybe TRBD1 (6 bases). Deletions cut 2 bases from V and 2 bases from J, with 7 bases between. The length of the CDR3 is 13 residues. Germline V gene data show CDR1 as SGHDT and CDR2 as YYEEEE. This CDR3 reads CASSLGQNYGYTF. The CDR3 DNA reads TGTGCCAGCAGCTTAGGACAGAACTATGGCTACACCTTC.

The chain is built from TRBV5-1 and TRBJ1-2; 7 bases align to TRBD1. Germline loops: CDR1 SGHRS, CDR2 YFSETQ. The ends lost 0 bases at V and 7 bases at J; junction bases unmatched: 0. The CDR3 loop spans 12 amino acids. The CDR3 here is CASSLEGAGYTF. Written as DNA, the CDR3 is TGCGCCAGCAGCTTGGAGGGGGCTGGCTACACCTTC.

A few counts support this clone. CDR3 coding DNA: TGTGCCAGCAGTTACTCGACGGCAGGTTTTTACACCATATATTTT. This codes for CASSYSTAGFYTIYF. The V gene is TRBV6-5, the J gene TRBJ1-3; D remains unclear. The germline V and J ends were trimmed by 0 bases and 8 bases, with 14 bases remaining between them. CDR1 MNHEY and CDR2 SVGAGI come from the germline V gene. The CDR3 runs to 15 residues.

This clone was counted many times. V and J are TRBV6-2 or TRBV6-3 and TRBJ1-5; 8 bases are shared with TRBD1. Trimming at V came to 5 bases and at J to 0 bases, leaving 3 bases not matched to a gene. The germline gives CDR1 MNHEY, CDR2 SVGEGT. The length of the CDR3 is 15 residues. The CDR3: CASSPTGVSNQPQHF. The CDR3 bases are TGTGCCAGCAGTCCGACAGGGGTTAGCAATCAGCCCCAGCATTTT.

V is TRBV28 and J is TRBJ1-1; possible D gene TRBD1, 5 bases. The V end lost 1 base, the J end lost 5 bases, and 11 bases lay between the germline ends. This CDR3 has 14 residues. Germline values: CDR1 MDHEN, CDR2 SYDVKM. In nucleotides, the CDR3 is TGTGCCAGCAGTTTATCGATCGGGGGTACTGAAGCTTTCTTT. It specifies CASSLSIGGTEAFF.

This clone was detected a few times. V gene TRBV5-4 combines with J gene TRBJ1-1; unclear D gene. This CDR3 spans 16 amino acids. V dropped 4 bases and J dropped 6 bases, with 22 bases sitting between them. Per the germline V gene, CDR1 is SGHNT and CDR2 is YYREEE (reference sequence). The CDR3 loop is CASSRDSARGVAEAFF. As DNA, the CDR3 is TGTGCCAGCAGCCGTGACTCGGCGCGGGGAGTGGCTGAAGCTTTCTTT.

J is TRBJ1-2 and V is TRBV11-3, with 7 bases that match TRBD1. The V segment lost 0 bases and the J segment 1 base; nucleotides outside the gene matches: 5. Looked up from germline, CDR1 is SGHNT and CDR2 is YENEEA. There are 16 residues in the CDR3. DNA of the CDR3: TGTGCCAGCAGCTTAGAGGGGACAGCTCTTAACTATGGCTACACCTTC. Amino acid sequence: CASSLEGTALNYGYTF.

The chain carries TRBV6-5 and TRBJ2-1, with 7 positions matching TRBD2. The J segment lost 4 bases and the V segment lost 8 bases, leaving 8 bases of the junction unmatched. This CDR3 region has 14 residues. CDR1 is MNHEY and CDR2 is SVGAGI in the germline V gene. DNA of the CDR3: TGTGCCAGCTCCAGCAGCGGGGAATACAATGAGCAGTTCTTC. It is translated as CASSSSGEYNEQFF.

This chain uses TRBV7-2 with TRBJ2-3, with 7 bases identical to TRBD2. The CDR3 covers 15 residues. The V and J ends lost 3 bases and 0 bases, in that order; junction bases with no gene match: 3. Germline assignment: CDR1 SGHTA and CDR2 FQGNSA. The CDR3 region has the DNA TGTGCCAGCAGCTTTGGACTAGTTAGCACAGATACGCAGTATTTT. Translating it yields CASSFGLVSTDTQYF.

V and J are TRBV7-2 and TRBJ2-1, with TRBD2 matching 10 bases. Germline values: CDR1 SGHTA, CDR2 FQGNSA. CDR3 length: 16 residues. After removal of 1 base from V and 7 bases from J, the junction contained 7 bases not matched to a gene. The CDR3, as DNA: TGTGCCAGCAGCTTAGGCCCTAGCGGGAGTAATAATGAGCAGTTCTTC. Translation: CASSLGPSGSNNEQFF.

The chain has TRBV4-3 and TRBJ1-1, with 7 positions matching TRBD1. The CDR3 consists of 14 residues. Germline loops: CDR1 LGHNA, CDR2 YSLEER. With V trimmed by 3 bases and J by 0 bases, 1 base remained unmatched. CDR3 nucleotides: TGCGCCAGCAGCCACGGACAGGTGAACACTGAAGCTTTCTTT. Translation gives CASSHGQVNTEAFF.

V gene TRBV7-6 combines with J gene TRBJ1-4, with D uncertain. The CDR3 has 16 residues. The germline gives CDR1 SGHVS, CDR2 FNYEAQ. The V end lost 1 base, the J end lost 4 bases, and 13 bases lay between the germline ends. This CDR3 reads CASSLGLPPINEKLFF. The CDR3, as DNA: TGTGCCAGCAGCTTAGGTCTTCCTCCTATTAATGAAAAACTGTTTTTT.

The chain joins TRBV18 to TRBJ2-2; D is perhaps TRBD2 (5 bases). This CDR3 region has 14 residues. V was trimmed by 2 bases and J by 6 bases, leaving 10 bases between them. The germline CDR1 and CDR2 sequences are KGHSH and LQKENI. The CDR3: CASSPGLAPGELFF. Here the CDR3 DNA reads TGTGCCAGCTCACCAGGGCTAGCCCCCGGGGAGCTGTTTTTT.

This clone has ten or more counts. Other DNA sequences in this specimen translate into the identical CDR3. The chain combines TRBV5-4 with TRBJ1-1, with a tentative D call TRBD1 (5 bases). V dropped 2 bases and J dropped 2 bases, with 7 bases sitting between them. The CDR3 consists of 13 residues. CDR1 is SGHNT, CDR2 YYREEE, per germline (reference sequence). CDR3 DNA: TGTGCCAGCAGCTTCGACAGAAACACTGAAGCTTTCTTT. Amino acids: CASSFDRNTEAFF. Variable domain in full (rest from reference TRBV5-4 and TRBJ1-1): ETGVTQSPTHLIKTRGQQVTLRCSSQSGHNTVSWYQQALGQGPQFIFQYYREEENGRGNFPPRFSGLQFPNYSSELNVNALELDDSALYLCASSFDRNTEAFFGQGTRLTVV.